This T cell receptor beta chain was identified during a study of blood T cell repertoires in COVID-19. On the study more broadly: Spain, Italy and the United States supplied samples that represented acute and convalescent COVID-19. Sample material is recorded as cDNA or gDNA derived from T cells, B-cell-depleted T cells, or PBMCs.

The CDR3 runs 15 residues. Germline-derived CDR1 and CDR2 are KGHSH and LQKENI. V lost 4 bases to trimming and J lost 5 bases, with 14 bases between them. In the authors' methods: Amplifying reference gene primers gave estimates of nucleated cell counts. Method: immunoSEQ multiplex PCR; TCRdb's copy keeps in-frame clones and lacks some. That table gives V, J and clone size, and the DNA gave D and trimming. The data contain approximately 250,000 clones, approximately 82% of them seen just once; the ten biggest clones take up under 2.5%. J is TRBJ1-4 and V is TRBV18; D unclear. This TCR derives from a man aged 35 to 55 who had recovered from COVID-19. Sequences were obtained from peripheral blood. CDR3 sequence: CASSREQPSNEKLFF. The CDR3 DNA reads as TGTGCCAGCTCACGAGAGCAACCATCGAATGAAAAACTGTTTTTT. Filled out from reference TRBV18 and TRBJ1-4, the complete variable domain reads NAGVMQNPRHLVRRRGQEARLRCSPMKGHSHVYWYRQLPEEGLKFMVYLQKENIIDESGMPKERFSAEFPKEGPSILRIQQVVRGDSAAYFCASSREQPSNEKLFFGSGTQLSVL.